Shown below are 17 T cell receptor beta chains from a single sample sequenced in a study of control samples from healthy donors and cancer patients. TCRdb keeps only in-frame clones here, not all; method: immunoSEQ multiplex PCR. The table includes 74,000 or so clones, 89% detected once. Sequencing used blood. The source of these receptors is a man aged 45-65 years in good health.

The chain uses TRBV12-3 or TRBV12-4 and TRBJ2-3; D gene uncertain. CDR3 length equals 11 residues. Trimming pared 6 bases from V and 6 bases from J, leaving 7 bases between. CDR3 protein: CASSSPDTQYF. Written as DNA, the CDR3 is TGTGCCAGCAGCTCCCCGGATACGCAGTATTTT.

The chain has TRBV24-1 and TRBJ2-3; 7 bases line up with TRBD1. J gave up 2 bases and V 4 bases, and 8 bases lay outside the gene matches. The CDR3 spans 16 residues. The V gene's germline CDR1 is KGHDR and CDR2 SFDVKD. The CDR3 region is CATSDTDRFSTDTQYF. The CDR3 DNA reads as TGTGCCACCAGTGACACGGACAGGTTTTCCACAGATACGCAGTATTTT.

The chain couples TRBV11-2 to TRBJ1-2, with TRBD1 matching over 9 bases. The CDR3 has 14 amino acids. V trimming: 5 bases; J trimming: 5 bases; junction bases outside the gene matches: 6. From germline, CDR1 is SGHAT and CDR2 FQNNGV. The DNA of the CDR3 is TGTGCCAGCAGCGAAACAGGGGGCGCTTATGGCTACACCTTC. It encodes CASSETGGAYGYTF. Filled out from reference TRBV11-2 and TRBJ1-2, the complete variable domain reads EAGVAQSPRYKIIEKRQSVAFWCNPISGHATLYWYQQILGQGPKLLIQFQNNGVVDDSQLPKDRFSAERLKGVDSTLKIQPAKLEDSAVYLCASSETGGAYGYTFGSGTRLTVV.

The J gene is TRBJ1-1, the V gene TRBV24-1; D unresolved. This CDR3 has 13 amino acids. Germline loops: CDR1 KGHDR, CDR2 SFDVKD. Trimming removed 8 bases from V and 5 bases from J, with 14 bases in between. The CDR3, as DNA: TGTGCCACCATGGATGGGCCAGGAACTGAAGCTTTCTTT. Translating it yields CATMDGPGTEAFF.

The chain joins TRBV30 to TRBJ1-1, with D uncertain. Germline loops: CDR1 GTSNPN, CDR2 SVGIG (reference sequence). The CDR3 covers 11 residues. The V end lost 3 bases, the J end lost 8 bases, and 10 bases lay between the germline ends. The CDR3 here is CAWRMGKEAFF. The CDR3 coding sequence is TGTGCCTGGAGAATGGGGAAGGAAGCTTTCTTT.

The CDR3 is CASSLAGEFRETQYF. DNA of the CDR3: TGTGCCAGCAGCCTAGCGGGGGAGTTTCGAGAGACCCAGTACTTC. The chain is built from TRBV6-5 and TRBJ2-5; 10 nucleotides line up with TRBD2. From germline, CDR1 is MNHEY and CDR2 SVGAGI. CDR3 length: 15 amino acids. The ends lost 6 bases at V and 4 bases at J; junction bases unmatched: 8.

The V gene is TRBV19, the J gene TRBJ1-2, with D hard to call. The CDR3 runs 13 residues. The ends were cut back, 0 bases at V and 8 bases at J, with 10 bases in the middle. Germline V gives CDR1 LNHDA, CDR2 SQIVND (reference sequence). CDR3 sequence (DNA): TGTGCCAGTAGTATAGATCTGATAAACGGCTACACCTTC. Its protein is CASSIDLINGYTF. Looking up the rest from reference TRBV19 and TRBJ1-2 gives the full variable domain: DGGITQSPKYLFRKEGQNVTLSCEQNLNHDAMYWYRQDPGQGLRLIYYSQIVNDFQKGDIAEGYSVSREKKESFPLTVTSAQKNPTAFYLCASSIDLINGYTFGSGTRLTVV.

This rearrangement joins TRBV3-1 (or the pseudogene TRBV3-2) to TRBJ2-3; 9 bases agree with TRBD2. The CDR3 runs 16 residues. Germline CDR1 is LGHDT and CDR2 is YNNKEL (reference sequence). V lost 4 bases to trimming and J lost 3 bases; unmatched junction nucleotides: 8. CDR3 region: CASSRLSGGRTDTQYF. CDR3 sequence (DNA): TGTGCCAGCAGCCGATTGAGCGGGGGGAGAACAGATACGCAGTATTTT.

V usage is TRBV12-5 and J usage is TRBJ1-1; weak D call: TRBD1 (6 bases). The CDR3 totals 14 residues. Germline values: CDR1 LGHNT, CDR2 FRNRAP. V was shortened by 5 bases and J by 0 bases, with 10 bases between the two germline ends. Here the CDR3 DNA reads TGTGCTAGTGGTCGACAGGCTTTGAACACTGAAGCTTTCTTT. Its translation is CASGRQALNTEAFF.

This chain uses TRBV29-1 with TRBJ2-1; 9 nucleotides line up with TRBD2. This CDR3 region has 14 residues. The V segment lost 3 bases and the J segment 5 bases; nucleotides outside the gene matches: 5. The germline CDR1 and CDR2 sequences are SQVTM and ANQGSEA. This CDR3 is CSVDASGVNNEQFF. In DNA form, the CDR3 reads TGCAGCGTTGATGCTAGCGGGGTAAACAATGAGCAGTTCTTC.

The genes are TRBV5-6 and TRBJ2-7, with 10 bases lining up with TRBD1. Germline V gene data show CDR1 as SGHDT and CDR2 as YYEEEE. The CDR3 spans 14 residues. V gave up 4 bases and J gave up 4 bases; unmatched junction bases: 5. The CDR3 DNA is TGTGCCAGCAGCAGGGACAGGGGAAAGTACGAGCAGTACTTC. It yields the protein CASSRDRGKYEQYF.

This chain connects TRBV6-6 to TRBJ1-3; TRBD1 aligns across 9 bases. Germline V gene data show CDR1 as MNHNY and CDR2 as SVGAGI (reference sequence). Unmatched junction bases numbered 2, after V lost 2 bases and J lost 0 bases. This CDR3 region has 16 residues. In nucleotides, the CDR3 is TGTGCCAGCAGTTACGGGACAGGGAGCTCTGGAAACACCATATATTTT. Protein: CASSYGTGSSGNTIYF.

This clone was seen once. For the CDR3, the DNA is TGTGCCAGCAGTAAATTGACAGCAATGAACACTGAAGCTTTCTTT. Translation: CASSKLTAMNTEAFF. The chain employs TRBV11-2 and TRBJ1-1; a weak D match, TRBD1 (5 bases). The CDR3 covers 15 residues. Germline CDR1 and CDR2: SGHAT and FQNNGV. The ends were cut back, 6 bases at V and 0 bases at J, with 14 bases in the middle.

The rearrangement links TRBV3-1 (or the pseudogene TRBV3-2) to TRBJ2-1, with 8 bases fitting TRBD2. V lost 0 bases to trimming and J lost 8 bases; unmatched junction nucleotides: 9. The CDR3 loop spans 16 amino acids. The germline CDR1 and CDR2 sequences are LGHDT and YNNKEL (reference sequence). Here the CDR3 reads CASSQDLRGGFDEQFF. The CDR3 DNA reads TGTGCCAGCAGCCAAGATCTTCGGGGGGGTTTCGATGAGCAGTTCTTC.

The J gene is TRBJ1-1, the V gene TRBV2, with D uncertain. Germline V gives CDR1 SNHLY, CDR2 FYNNEI. The CDR3 totals 13 residues. V lost 1 base and J lost 9, with 12 bases in between. The CDR3 here is CASSEGRRFQAFF. The CDR3 DNA sequence: TGTGCCAGCAGTGAAGGTCGGAGGTTCCAAGCTTTCTTT.

This chain links TRBV27 with TRBJ1-1, with 10 nucleotides matching TRBD1. CDR3 size: 15 residues. V lost 5 bases, J lost 4 bases, and 7 bases stayed unmatched. The germline gives CDR1 MNHEY, CDR2 SMNVEV (reference sequence). The DNA for the CDR3 is TGTGCCAGCAGTCGACAGGGGGCGAGATCCACTGAAGCTTTCTTT. Translated: CASSRQGARSTEAFF.

The chain combines TRBV14 with TRBJ1-5; a weak D match, TRBD1 (5 bases). This CDR3 is built from 15 residues. The V and J ends lost 2 bases and 4 bases respectively, with 12 bases between them. Germline CDR1 SGHDN, CDR2 FVKESK. CDR3 loop: CASSQYRGSNQPQHF. DNA for the CDR3: TGTGCCAGCAGCCAATATCGGGGCAGTAATCAGCCCCAGCATTTT.